This T cell receptor beta chain was sequenced in a study of blood T cell repertoires in COVID-19. The CDR3 runs 16 residues. Per the germline V gene, CDR1 is LNHDA and CDR2 is SQIVND (reference sequence). The V gene end was trimmed by 7 bases and the J gene end by 1 base; junction bases not matched to a gene: 11. This table comes from immunoSEQ multiplex PCR, and its TCRdb copy is limited to in-frame clones, with some not included. The top ten clones hold 2% to 2.5% of a sample with over 250,000 clones, around 89% of them seen once. Participants came from about two dozen US areas, aged roughly 18 to 95 years. The study assigned cohorts using participant-reported clinical history. Recovery among Cohort 3 donors was established by two negative PCRs, clearance, or symptom resolution.

This TCR came from a young woman who had recovered from COVID-19. This chain links TRBV19 with TRBJ1-1, with 8 bases identical to TRBD1. The specimen was PBMCs or T cells enriched from blood (not recorded which). The CDR3 protein is CASTMLRQGSNTEAFF. The CDR3 DNA reads TGTGCCAGTACCATGTTGAGACAGGGGTCGAACACTGAAGCTTTCTTT.